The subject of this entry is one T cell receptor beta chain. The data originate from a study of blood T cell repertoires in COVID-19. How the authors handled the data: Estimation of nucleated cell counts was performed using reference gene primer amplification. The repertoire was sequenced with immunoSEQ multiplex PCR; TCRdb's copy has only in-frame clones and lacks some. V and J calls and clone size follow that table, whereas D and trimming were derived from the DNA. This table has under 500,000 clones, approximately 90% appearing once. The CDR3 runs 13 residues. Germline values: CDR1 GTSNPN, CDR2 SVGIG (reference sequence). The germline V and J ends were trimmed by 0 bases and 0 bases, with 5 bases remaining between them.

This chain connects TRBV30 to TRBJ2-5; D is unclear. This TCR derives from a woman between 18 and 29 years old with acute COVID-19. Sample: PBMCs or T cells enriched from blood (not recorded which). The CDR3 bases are TGTGCCTGGAGTGTATGGCACCAAGAGACCCAGTACTTC. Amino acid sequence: CAWSVWHQETQYF.